The next 5 T cell receptor beta chains were all read from a single sample in a study of T cell repertoires in MIS-A myocarditis. Some clones are missing from TCRdb's copy, which holds only in-frame ones; the method was immunoSEQ multiplex PCR. Of roughly 10,000 clones in the sample, about 89% were seen once. The sequenced sample consisted of thoracic lymph node tissue obtained at autopsy. The receptors were gathered from a man aged 18 to 35 with fulminant myocarditis from multisystem inflammatory syndrome in adults (MIS-A) after COVID-19.

The rearrangement links TRBV7-9 to TRBJ1-1; 8 positions match TRBD1. Looked up from germline, CDR1 is SEHNR and CDR2 is FQNEAQ (reference sequence). With 1 base clipped from V and 7 bases from J, the junction kept 2 bases outside the gene matches. This CDR3 is built from 13 residues. CDR3: CASSLGTGLEAFF. DNA for the CDR3: TGTGCCAGCAGCTTAGGGACAGGGCTTGAAGCTTTCTTT.

The V and J genes are TRBV25-1 and TRBJ1-5, with a weak D call TRBD1 (6 bases). V dropped 3 bases and J dropped 2 bases, with 17 bases sitting between them. CDR3 length equals 17 residues. The germline gives CDR1 MGHDK, CDR2 SYGVNS. CDR3 loop: CASSDRGEARGNQPQHF. DNA for the CDR3: TGTGCCAGCAGTGATAGGGGGGAGGCGCGAGGCAATCAGCCCCAGCATTTT.

V gene TRBV15 combines with J gene TRBJ1-6; D is uncertain. The CDR3 sequence is 13 residues long. Deletions cut 6 bases from V and 8 bases from J, with 11 bases between. Germline assignment: CDR1 LNHNV and CDR2 YYDKDF (reference sequence). DNA of the CDR3: TGTGCCACCAGTGTCGACGGATATTCACCCCTCCACTTT. Its protein product is CATSVDGYSPLHF.

The genes are TRBV5-6 and TRBJ2-7; 8 positions agree with TRBD1. CDR3 size: 15 residues. The germline CDR1 and CDR2 sequences are SGHDT and YYEEEE. The junction had 9 bases not matched to a gene; V was cut back by 4 bases and J by 3 bases. This CDR3 is CASSGGTGSVYEQYF. DNA of the CDR3: TGTGCCAGCAGCGGGGGGACAGGATCTGTCTACGAGCAGTACTTC.

The rearrangement joins TRBV3-1 (or the pseudogene TRBV3-2) to TRBJ1-1; TRBD1 agrees at 7 bases. After removal of 4 bases from V and 5 bases from J, the junction contained 10 bases not matched to a gene. CDR1 is LGHDT, CDR2 YNNKEL, per germline (reference sequence). The CDR3 is made up of 15 amino acids. This CDR3 reads CASSPVPGGQTEAFF. CDR3 DNA sequence: TGTGCCAGCAGCCCGGTCCCAGGGGGACAGACTGAAGCTTTCTTT.